The 2 T cell receptor beta chains below all came from one sample that was sequenced in a study of T cells after posttransplantation cyclophosphamide. Busulfan-fludarabine conditioning, marrow transplant, and cyclophosphamide on days +3 and +4 were administered. TCRdb's copy holds only in-frame clones and misses some; the assay was immunoSEQ multiplex PCR. The repertoire holds 9,000 to 13,000 clones, with just under 85% as singletons. This material consisted of PBMCs, taken more than 1,700 days after allogeneic stem cell transplant with posttransplant cyclophosphamide. These receptors all stem from a female patient aged 50-59 years who received an allogeneic stem cell transplant from a related donor, was CMV-positive, and had no GVHD. The graft donor may have contributed some T cells.

The chain combines TRBV7-2 with TRBJ2-2; the match to TRBD2 covers 8 bases. The CDR3 extends over 16 amino acids. Germline trimming cut 4 bases from V and 3 bases from J; bases unmatched to any gene: 7. Germline CDR1 is SGHTA and CDR2 is FQGNSA. The CDR3 reads CASSSRTSSHTGELFF. DNA of the CDR3: TGTGCCAGCAGCTCGCGGACTAGCAGCCACACCGGGGAGCTGTTTTTT.

In its sample, this clone was seen a few times. The V and J genes are TRBV10-3 and TRBJ1-1, with 8 bases aligning to TRBD1. The trim removed 2 bases at V and 1 base at J, leaving 12 bases unmatched. Per germline, CDR1 ENHRY and CDR2 SYGVKD. CDR3 size: 18 residues. The CDR3 nucleotides are TGTGCCATCAGTGAGGTCTTCGGACCAGGGGGCTGGAACACTGAAGCTTTCTTT. It is translated as CAISEVFGPGGWNTEAFF.